This entry is about one TCR beta chain. Its cognate antigen is unknown. A previously described protocol, modified, built RNA-based TCR cDNA libraries. In the study's own analysis: Each library had roughly 2.2 to 4 million CDR3 reads and about 90,000 to nearly 500,000 clonotypes. MiXCR was run by TCRdb on the 5' RACE reads, yielding one entry per CDR3 protein. V and J calls and clone size were set by TCRdb, not the authors. The sample yields fewer than 450,000 distinct CDR3 sequences, around 30% seen once. Looked up from germline, CDR1 is MGHDK and CDR2 is SYGVNS. Trimming cost V 3 bases and J 4 bases, with 12 bases left between them. The CDR3 length is 14 residues. This sample is drawn from a study of identical twins' blood T cells. General study points: Twins shared about as many clonotypes as their cloneset sizes predicted.

Donors were six healthy women in three monozygous twin pairs. This sequence originates from a woman aged 18-55 years in good health. Material: PBMCs. This rearrangement joins TRBV25-1 to TRBJ2-5; no reliable D call. The CDR3 sequence: CASSDWAVRETQYF. DNA for the CDR3: TGTGCCAGCAGTGATTGGGCCGTCCGAGAGACCCAGTACTTC.